This T cell receptor (beta chain) was documented in a study of shared clonotypes between healthy human individuals. Remarks on this clone: The antigen is not known.

Study conclusions and caveats: With few donors, the genetic and exposure-history diversity represented was limited. Sample collection involved blood only; tissue repertoires are likely different.

Using immunoSEQ multiplex PCR, the repertoire was profiled, and TCRdb retains in-frame clones only, with some absent. The table includes some 580,000 clones, roughly 97% detected once. Trimming removed 0 bases from V and 4 bases from J, with 10 bases in between. The germline CDR1 and CDR2 sequences are MNHEY and SVGAGI. This CDR3 has 15 residues. Input material: naive CD4+ T cells sorted from blood. As for subset: CD45RA+ positively selected. This chain joins TRBV6-5 and TRBJ2-1; no clear D. The receptor was derived from a woman in her thirties in good health. The CDR3 region is CASSYSAGSYNEQFF. The CDR3 nucleotides read TGTGCCAGCAGTTACTCCGCTGGCTCTTACAATGAGCAGTTCTTC.